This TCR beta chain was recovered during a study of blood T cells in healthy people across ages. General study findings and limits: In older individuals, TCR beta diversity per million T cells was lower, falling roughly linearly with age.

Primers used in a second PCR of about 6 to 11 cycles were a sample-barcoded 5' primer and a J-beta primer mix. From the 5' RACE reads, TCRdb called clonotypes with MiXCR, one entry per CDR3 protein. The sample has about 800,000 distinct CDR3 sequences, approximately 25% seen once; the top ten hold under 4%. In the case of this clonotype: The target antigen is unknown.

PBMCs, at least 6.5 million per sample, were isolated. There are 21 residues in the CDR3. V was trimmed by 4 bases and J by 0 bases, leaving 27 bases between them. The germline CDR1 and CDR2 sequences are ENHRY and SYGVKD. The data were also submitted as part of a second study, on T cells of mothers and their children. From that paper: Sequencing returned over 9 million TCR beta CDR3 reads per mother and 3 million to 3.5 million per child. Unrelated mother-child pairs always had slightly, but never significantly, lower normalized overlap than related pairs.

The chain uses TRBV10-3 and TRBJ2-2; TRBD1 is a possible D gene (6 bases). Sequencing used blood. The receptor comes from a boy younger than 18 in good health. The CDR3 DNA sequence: TGTGCCATCAGTGGGGCGAGTGCGGACAGACCGAGCGACACGAACACCGGGGAGCTGTTTTTT. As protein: CAISGASADRPSDTNTGELFF.